Listed here are 23 T cell receptor beta chains from one sample, sequenced in a study of T cell clonality in common variable immunodeficiency. Findings and caveats of the study: Reportedly, TCR beta sequences from common variable immunodeficiency showed fewer deletions and N-nucleotide insertions.

The antigens for these receptors are not known. Profiling relied on immunoSEQ multiplex PCR, and the TCRdb table lists in-frame clones only, not all of them. There are 25,000 to 35,000 clones in the sample, none observed a single time. The sample was peripheral blood mononuclear cells. Receptors were obtained from a human donor with common variable immunodeficiency.

Points on this clone: Read sequence stops 3 residues before the CDR3 end, and the germline J gene provides the missing end. The chain couples TRBV7-2 to TRBJ2-3; 9 bases fit TRBD2. The V gene's germline CDR1 is SGHTA and CDR2 FQGNSA. This CDR3 is 15 amino acids long. V was clipped by 5 bases and J by 6 bases; unmatched bases: 9. The CDR3 reads CASSLFSSGDDTQYF. The covered CDR3 bases are TGTGCCAGCAGCCTGTTCTCTAGCGGGGACGATACG. Filled out from reference TRBV7-2 and TRBJ2-3, the complete variable domain reads GAGVSQSPSNKVTEKGKDVELRCDPISGHTALYWYRQSLGQGLEFLIYFQGNSAPDKSGLPSDRFSAERTGGSVSTLTIQRTQQEDSAVYLCASSLFSSGDDTQYFGPGTRLTVL.

The covered CDR3 bases are TGTGCCAGCAGAGCGAATGAG. This translates into CASRANE. The whole CDR3 reads CASRANEQFF. This chain links TRBV2 with TRBJ2-1, with D unclear. From the germline J gene comes the end of the CDR3, since the read stops 3 residues before it. The CDR3 consists of 10 residues. Between the trimmed V and J ends, which lost 6 bases and 7 bases, there was a span of 4 bases. In germline, CDR1 is SNHLY, CDR2 FYNNEI.

This clone was detected only a few times. Coverage ceases 3 residues before the CDR3 finishes, and the germline J gene fills in the end. The chain carries TRBV4-2 and TRBJ2-5; maybe TRBD1 (6 bases). Per germline, CDR1 LGHNA and CDR2 YNFKEQ. The V end lost 0 bases, the J end lost 5 bases, and 10 bases lay between the germline ends. This CDR3 comprises 14 residues. CDR3 sequence reads: CASSQEGASETQYF. The sequenced CDR3 bases are TGTGCCAGCAGCCAAGAGGGGGCTAGCGAGACC.

On this clone itself: The read falls 3 residues short of the CDR3 end, and the missing part is taken from the germline J gene. This chain joins TRBV6-2 or TRBV6-3 and TRBJ2-7; 8 nucleotides line up with TRBD1. Germline V lookup: CDR1 MNHEY, CDR2 SVGEGT. V shed 6 bases, J shed 3 bases, and the junction held 7 bases outside the gene matches. The CDR3 totals 14 residues. The sequenced part of the CDR3 DNA is TGTGCCAGCAGGTCCCGGGACAGGAGCTACGAG. This translates into CASRSRDRSYE. In full, the CDR3 reads CASRSRDRSYEQYF.

This clone was detected a few times. With the read ending 3 residues before the CDR3 end, the germline J gene is used to fill in that end. This rearrangement joins TRBV2 to TRBJ2-1, with D perhaps TRBD2 (5 bases). The CDR3 has 14 residues. CDR1 and CDR2 (germline): SNHLY, FYNNEI. V was trimmed by 6 bases and J by 6 bases, leaving 15 bases between them. The CDR3 spells CASSERVVGNEQFF. Incomplete CDR3 DNA: TGTGCCAGCAGCGAGAGGGTAGTTGGCAATGAG.

This clone was seen a few times. The read gets to within 3 residues of the CDR3 end, and the germline J gene fills in the rest. The chain joins TRBV18 to TRBJ2-1, with TRBD1 as a possible D gene (6 bases). The CDR3 has 15 residues. Germline CDR1 and CDR2: KGHSH and LQKENI. V was clipped by 4 bases and J by 5 bases, with 15 bases between them. This chain's CDR3 is CASSLFSGHDNEQFF. The sequenced CDR3 bases are TGTGCCAGCTCACTATTTTCGGGACACGACAATGAG.

Note on this clone: The read stops 3 residues short of the end of the CDR3; the missing end is completed from the germline J gene. This sequence joins TRBV7-6 and TRBJ2-5; TRBD2 matches at 10 bases. The CDR3 runs to 15 residues. Germline assignment: CDR1 SGHVS and CDR2 FNYEAQ. After removal of 3 bases from V and 2 bases from J, the junction contained 3 bases not matched to a gene. CDR3 sequence: CASSFSSGGQETQYF. The covered CDR3 bases are TGTGCCAGCAGCTTCTCTAGCGGGGGACAAGAGACC.

About this clone itself: The DNA ends 3 residues before the CDR3 does, and the rest of the CDR3 is filled in from the germline J gene. The chain couples TRBV2 to TRBJ2-7, with 9 bases aligning to TRBD1. CDR3 length: 15 amino acids. Germline V gene sequence: CDR1 SNHLY, CDR2 FYNNEI. The V segment lost 3 bases and the J segment 1 base; nucleotides outside the gene matches: 4. The chain's CDR3 is CASSERTGASYEQYF. The CDR3 DNA, read in part, is TGTGCCAGCAGTGAGAGGACAGGGGCTTCCTACGAG.

In this sample, this clone turned up a few times. The read ends 3 residues before the CDR3 terminus; that terminus is restored from the germline J gene. This chain connects TRBV11-2 to TRBJ2-7; tentatively, D is TRBD1 (5 bases). Germline V lookup: CDR1 SGHAT, CDR2 FQNNGV. The CDR3 has 14 amino acids. V shed 0 bases and J shed 2 bases, with 8 bases lying between them. CDR3 amino acids: CASSLDGHPYEQYF. The covered CDR3 bases are TGTGCCAGCAGCTTAGATGGACACCCCTACGAG.

On this clone itself: Read data end 3 residues before the CDR3 end; the end is taken from the germline J gene. The genes are TRBV19 and TRBJ2-5; 8 bases line up with TRBD1. Germline CDR1 LNHDA, CDR2 SQIVND (reference sequence). The CDR3 consists of 15 residues. Trimming at V came to 3 bases and at J to 5 bases, leaving 8 bases not matched to a gene. Incomplete CDR3 DNA: TGTGCCAGTAGTATTGGCAGGGGGCGCCAGGAGACC. The encoded protein is CASSIGRGRQET. In full, the CDR3 reads CASSIGRGRQETQYF.

This clone was seen at least ten times. The read terminates 3 residues before the CDR3 end, so the remaining end is supplied by the germline J gene. This chain links TRBV6-2 or TRBV6-3 with TRBJ1-1, with TRBD1 identical over 7 bases. The CDR3 length is 13 residues. The germline V gene has CDR1 MNHEY and CDR2 SVGEGT. Here the CDR3 reads CASSYVRTGVAFF. CDR3 bases read: TGTGCCAGCAGTTACGTCAGGACAGGCGTA.

This clone showed up many times. Incomplete CDR3 DNA: TGTGCCAGCAGCCGACTAGCCATAGATACG. Translated, it gives CASSRLAIDT. The complete CDR3 protein is CASSRLAIDTQYF. The chain employs TRBV7-6 and TRBJ2-3, with TRBD2 matching 7 bases. The CDR3 extends 3 residues past the end of the read, so its final part is completed from the germline J gene. The CDR3 runs 13 residues. The germline CDR1 and CDR2 sequences are SGHVS and FNYEAQ. V lost 5 bases, J lost 5 bases, and 4 bases stayed unmatched. Complete variable domain (other parts from reference TRBV7-6 and TRBJ2-3): GAGVSQSPRYKVTKRGQDVALRCDPISGHVSLYWYRQALGQGPEFLTYFNYEAQQDKSGLPNDRFSAERPEGSISTLTIQRTEQRDSAMYRCASSRLAIDTQYFGPGTRLTVL.

This clone was seen repeatedly, ten times or more. Sequencing ends 3 residues short of the CDR3 end; the germline J gene provides the rest. The chain joins TRBV4-2 to TRBJ2-4, with TRBD2 matching over 8 bases. The CDR3 sequence is 17 residues long. CDR1 and CDR2 (germline): LGHNA, YNFKEQ. V gave up 4 bases and J gave up 0 bases; unmatched junction bases: 8. The CDR3 here is CASSLSGAGLAKNIQYF. CDR3 bases read: TGTGCCAGCAGCCTTAGCGGGGCGGGACTAGCCAAAAACATT.

This clone was recorded a few times. Read data end 3 residues before the CDR3 end; the end is taken from the germline J gene. The chain is built from TRBV7-6 and TRBJ2-1; 10 bases are shared with TRBD1. V trimming: 7 bases; J trimming: 7 bases; junction bases outside the gene matches: 10. Per the germline V gene, CDR1 is SGHVS and CDR2 is FNYEAQ. The CDR3 runs 15 residues. This chain's CDR3 is CASKTGTGVRNEQFF. CDR3 bases read: TGTGCCAGCAAGACCGGGACAGGGGTACGGAATGAG.

There are many counts of this clone. The DNA ends 3 residues before the CDR3 does, and the rest of the CDR3 is filled in from the germline J gene. This chain links TRBV20-1 with TRBJ2-1; 10 positions agree with TRBD1. V was clipped by 6 bases and J by 0 bases; unmatched bases: 17. The CDR3 consists of 19 residues. The germline CDR1 and CDR2 sequences are DFQATT and SNEGSKA (reference sequence). CDR3 protein: CSAHLGDRGRTFSYNEQFF. The CDR3 DNA, read in part, is TGCAGTGCCCACCTAGGGGACAGGGGACGCACTTTCTCCTACAATGAG.

Of note for this clone: The read ends 3 residues before the CDR3 terminus; that terminus is restored from the germline J gene. This sequence joins TRBV6-2 or TRBV6-3 and TRBJ2-5; 10 bases map to TRBD1. J was trimmed by 4 bases and V by 0 bases; bases with no gene match: 2. Germline CDR1 MNHEY, CDR2 SVGEGT. The length of the CDR3 is 15 residues. CDR3 residues: CASSYSTGGAETQYF. CDR3 DNA, as far as it was read: TGTGCCAGCAGTTACTCGACAGGGGGCGCAGAGACC.

This clone is medium-sized by share. The sequence runs out 3 residues before the end of the CDR3; the remainder is reconstructed from the germline J gene. This chain joins TRBV5-1 and TRBJ2-1, with 11 bases fitting TRBD2. This CDR3 region has 17 residues. After removal of 2 bases from V and 7 bases from J, the junction contained 11 bases not matched to a gene. From germline, CDR1 is SGHRS and CDR2 YFSETQ. The sequenced CDR3 bases are TGCGCCAGCAGCTTATCCCCTCTAGCGGGGGGCAGGAATGAG. It codes for CASSLSPLAGGRNE. The entire CDR3 sequence reads CASSLSPLAGGRNEQFF.

A few counts support this clone. The CDR3 goes on 3 residues after the read ends, and that part is filled in from the germline J gene. V is TRBV7-9 and J is TRBJ1-2; D may be TRBD1 (5 bases). This CDR3 is built from 12 residues. Trimming pared 5 bases from V and 4 bases from J, leaving 8 bases between. The germline gives CDR1 SEHNR, CDR2 FQNEAQ (reference sequence). Here the CDR3 reads CASSTDSYGYTF. The CDR3 bases that were read are TGTGCCAGCAGCACAGACAGCTATGGC.

This clone came up a few times. The read falls 3 residues short of the CDR3 end, and the missing part is taken from the germline J gene. V and J are TRBV18 and TRBJ1-2; TRBD1 matches 8 bases. The length of the CDR3 is 15 residues. V shed 3 bases, J shed 4 bases, and the junction held 7 bases outside the gene matches. The germline CDR1 and CDR2 sequences are KGHSH and LQKENI. The sequenced part of the CDR3 DNA is TGTGCCAGCTCACCGACAGGGGAGTCTATCTATGGC. Translation gives CASSPTGESIYG. The full CDR3 protein reads CASSPTGESIYGYTF.

This clone was observed a few times. The CDR3 end falls 3 residues outside the read, so it is completed with the germline J gene. The chain links TRBV7-3 to TRBJ2-1, with 8 bases that match TRBD2. Trimming cost V 5 bases and J 3 bases; bases outside gene matches: 3. In germline, CDR1 is SGHTA, CDR2 FQGTGA. This CDR3 region has 14 residues. Partial CDR3 DNA: TGTGCCAGCAGCCCGACTAGCGACTACAATGAG. It encodes CASSPTSDYNE. The CDR3 as a whole reads CASSPTSDYNEQFF.

This clone was seen ten or more times. The CDR3 extends 3 residues past the end of the read, so its final part is completed from the germline J gene. The chain recombines TRBV29-1 with TRBJ2-1; 15 bases map to TRBD2. CDR1 is SQVTM and CDR2 is ANQGSEA in the germline V gene. Trimming removed 3 bases from V and 9 bases from J; junction bases left unmatched: 6. This CDR3 is 15 amino acids long. The CDR3 DNA, read in part, is TGCAGCGTTGAGCTCCCGGGACTAGCGGGGGGTGAG. This gives the protein CSVELPGLAGGE. The full CDR3 sequence reads CSVELPGLAGGEQFF.

Comments on this clone: Read data end 3 residues before the CDR3 end; the end is taken from the germline J gene. The chain joins TRBV18 to TRBJ2-5; D gene ambiguous. The germline V and J ends were trimmed by 3 bases and 1 base, with 6 bases remaining between them. The CDR3 consists of 13 residues. Germline V gene sequence: CDR1 KGHSH, CDR2 LQKENI. CDR3 DNA (partial): TGTGCCAGCTCACCCCTGCGCCAAGAGACC. It specifies CASSPLRQET. The complete CDR3 protein is CASSPLRQETQYF.

This clone was detected only a few times. The sequence runs out 3 residues before the end of the CDR3; the remainder is reconstructed from the germline J gene. The V gene is TRBV18, the J gene TRBJ2-1; 11 positions match TRBD2. The CDR3 has 16 residues. V lost 2 bases and J lost 6; bases outside the gene matches: 6. Germline values: CDR1 KGHSH, CDR2 LQKENI. The CDR3 loop is CASSPGVLAGGNEQFF. The CDR3 bases that were read are TGTGCCAGCTCACCAGGAGTCCTAGCGGGGGGCAATGAG.